This TCR beta chain was recovered during a study of shared clonotypes between healthy human individuals. For the study at large: Each donor had three CD4 naive, three CD4 memory, two CD8 naive and one CD8 memory plate.

Study-wide points: Large depth notwithstanding, sorted-subset sequencing proved incomplete by rarefaction. Against clonotypes common to all four donors, non-shared ones had lower generation probabilities.

TCRdb's table, derived via immunoSEQ multiplex PCR, lists solely in-frame clones and lacks some. Of about 710,000 clones in the sample, 60% to 75% are singletons; the top ten hold around 2%. V shed 6 bases and J 7 bases; nucleotides not matched to a gene: 6. CDR3 length: 14 residues. Per the germline V gene, CDR1 is MNHNY and CDR2 is SVGAGI (reference sequence). Notes on this clone: Its antigen is still unknown.

The V gene is TRBV6-6, the J gene TRBJ2-2, with 9 bases aligning to TRBD2. The source material was memory CD4+ T cells sorted from blood. As for subset: CD45RA-negative fraction. The origin of this receptor is a woman aged 30 to 39 in good health. The CDR3 sequence: CASRAGTSLGELFF. The CDR3, as DNA: TGTGCCAGCAGAGCTGGGACTAGCCTCGGGGAGCTGTTTTTT.